What follows are 24 T cell receptor beta chains derived from one specimen sequenced in a study of T cell clones after liver transplantation. Repertoires were generated with immunoSEQ multiplex PCR, while TCRdb's copy carries only in-frame clones and drops some. Among 45,000 to 60,000 clones listed, about 90% were seen once. The material was CD8+ T cells from blood, obtained 12 months after liver transplant. The source of these receptors is a human patient who received a liver transplant. The T cells may partly be graft donor cells.

The table lists this clone with a count of one. At one end the junction does not follow the germline gene, possibly because of a read error. The chain carries TRBV9 and TRBJ2-2; 10 nucleotides align to TRBD2. The CDR3 extends over 16 amino acids. Germline CDR1 SGDLS, CDR2 YYNGEE. As DNA, the CDR3 is TGTGCCAGCAGCGCCCTGGGACTAGCGAAAACCGGGGAGCTGTTTTTT. As protein: CASSALGLAKTGELFF.

The chain recombines TRBV19 with TRBJ2-7, with D tentatively TRBD1 (5 bases). V was shortened by 1 base and J by 5 bases, with 15 bases between the two germline ends. Germline CDR1 LNHDA, CDR2 SQIVND (reference sequence). CDR3 length: 15 residues. In DNA form, the CDR3 reads TGTGCCAGTAGTATAGCCTCGATTAGGGGCAACGAGCAGTACTTC. The encoded protein is CASSIASIRGNEQYF.

The chain uses TRBV18 and TRBJ2-3; 11 nucleotides line up with TRBD2. This CDR3 has 16 residues. Germline V gene lookup returns CDR1 KGHSH and CDR2 LQKENI. With 3 bases clipped from V and 4 bases from J, the junction kept 6 bases outside the gene matches. CDR3 loop: CASSPRELAGADTQYF. The CDR3 bases are TGTGCCAGCTCACCCCGGGAACTAGCGGGAGCAGATACGCAGTATTTT.

The chain joins TRBV27 to TRBJ2-1, with D hard to call. The CDR3 is 15 residues long. Trimming removed 6 bases at V and 6 bases at J, with 18 bases between. Per germline, CDR1 MNHEY and CDR2 SMNVEV (reference sequence). CDR3 amino acids: CASSSGLPYPNEQFF. Here the CDR3 DNA reads TGTGCCAGCAGCTCAGGTCTTCCTTACCCCAATGAGCAGTTCTTC.

This chain uses TRBV7-9 with TRBJ2-7; D is possibly TRBD1 (6 bases). V shed 2 bases and J shed 2 bases, with 10 bases lying between them. The CDR3 totals 14 residues. Germline V gives CDR1 SEHNR, CDR2 FQNEAQ (reference sequence). The CDR3 DNA follows: TGTGCCAGCAGCTTATACTCAGGGGCCTACGAGCAGTACTTC. Translated: CASSLYSGAYEQYF.

The chain joins TRBV4-3 to TRBJ2-7; D remains ambiguous. The V end lost 1 base, the J end lost 1 base, and 5 bases lay between the germline ends. The CDR3 sequence is 13 residues long. CDR1 LGHNA and CDR2 YSLEER come from the germline V gene. CDR3 sequence reads: CASSQGRSYEQYF. As DNA, the CDR3 is TGCGCCAGCAGCCAAGGCCGGTCCTACGAGCAGTACTTC.

J is TRBJ1-2 and V is TRBV7-9; D possibly corresponds to TRBD1 (5 bases). V lost 2 bases and J lost 0, with 16 bases in between. CDR1 SEHNR and CDR2 FQNEAQ come from the germline V gene (reference sequence). The CDR3 runs to 17 residues. The CDR3 protein is CASSLLPADTANYGYTF. DNA for the CDR3: TGTGCCAGCAGCTTACTTCCGGCGGACACCGCTAACTATGGCTACACCTTC.

This clone was counted once. The gene calls are TRBV6-1 and TRBJ1-1, with 9 bases identical to TRBD1. Germline V gene lookup returns CDR1 MNHNS and CDR2 SASEGT. V shed 10 bases and J 5 bases; nucleotides not matched to a gene: 8. CDR3 length: 13 residues. In DNA, the CDR3 is TGTGCCACTTTGGACAGGGGTGGAACTGAAGCTTTCTTT. Encoded protein: CATLDRGGTEAFF.

This chain connects TRBV10-2 to TRBJ2-3; D is undetermined. The V end lost 9 bases, the J end lost 4 bases, and 14 bases lay between the germline ends. Germline V gene data show CDR1 as WSHSY and CDR2 as SAAADI. The CDR3 totals 13 residues. CDR3 sequence reads: CASLEGHSDTQYF. Here the CDR3 DNA reads TGCGCCAGTCTTGAAGGGCACTCAGATACGCAGTATTTT.

This chain joins TRBV5-8 and TRBJ2-7; the D gene is possibly TRBD1 (6 bases). Germline V lookup: CDR1 SGHTS, CDR2 YDEGEE. The ends were cut back, 2 bases at V and 3 bases at J, with 15 bases in the middle. The CDR3 loop spans 15 amino acids. CDR3 amino acids: CASSFQQGRYYEQYF. The CDR3, as DNA: TGTGCCAGCAGCTTTCAACAGGGCCGTTACTACGAGCAGTACTTC.

The J gene is TRBJ2-2, the V gene TRBV5-1; a possible D gene is TRBD2 (6 bases). The V end was cut by 3 bases, the J end by 7 bases, with 13 bases between. From germline, CDR1 is SGHRS and CDR2 YFSETQ. There are 14 residues in the CDR3. CDR3 sequence reads: CASSWAGHGGELFF. CDR3 nucleotides: TGCGCCAGCAGCTGGGCGGGGCATGGCGGGGAGCTGTTTTTT.

The V and J genes are TRBV27 and TRBJ1-5; unclear D gene. Germline CDR1 MNHEY, CDR2 SMNVEV (reference sequence). The CDR3 spans 13 residues. Trimming took 3 bases from V and 7 from J, leaving 10 bases between them. The CDR3 is CASSLWVDQPQHF. CDR3 sequence (DNA): TGTGCCAGCAGTTTGTGGGTTGACCAGCCCCAGCATTTT.

This clone is a singleton in its sample. V is TRBV6-4 and J is TRBJ1-5; a possible D gene is TRBD1 (5 bases). The germline V and J ends were trimmed by 5 bases and 11 bases, with 28 bases remaining between them. Germline V gives CDR1 MRHNA, CDR2 SNTAGT. CDR3 length equals 17 residues. The CDR3 nucleotides read TGTGCCAGCAGTTCCGGGACGGTAATTGTGACCCACGGAGCCCAGCATTTT. Translated: CASSSGTVIVTHGAQHF.

The chain joins TRBV27 to TRBJ2-1; 9 nucleotides agree with TRBD1. Germline V gene data show CDR1 as MNHEY and CDR2 as SMNVEV (reference sequence). The CDR3 is 17 residues long. The V segment lost 0 bases and the J segment 5 bases; nucleotides outside the gene matches: 8. As DNA, the CDR3 is TGTGCCAGCAGTTTATCTCCCGGGACAGGGCTCCACAATGAGCAGTTCTTC. Its translation: CASSLSPGTGLHNEQFF.

The sample holds a few counts of this clone. The chain employs TRBV27 and TRBJ1-5; unclear D gene. The germline V and J ends were trimmed by 8 bases and 2 bases, with 10 bases remaining between them. The CDR3 is 13 amino acids. The germline gives CDR1 MNHEY, CDR2 SMNVEV (reference sequence). CDR3 sequence: CASSLDRNQPQHF. CDR3 bases: TGTGCCAGCTCACTGGACCGCAATCAGCCCCAGCATTTT.

This clone was counted once. V and J are TRBV19 and TRBJ2-7; D is unresolved. Germline-derived CDR1 and CDR2 are LNHDA and SQIVND (reference sequence). Between the trimmed V and J ends, which lost 5 bases and 1 base, there was a span of 12 bases. This CDR3 has 14 amino acids. The CDR3 DNA sequence: TGTGCCAGTAGTCATCGCGGCGAATCCTACGAGCAGTACTTC. Amino acid sequence: CASSHRGESYEQYF.

This chain uses TRBV27 with TRBJ1-2, with TRBD1 as a possible D gene (5 bases). There are 13 residues in the CDR3. The germline CDR1 and CDR2 sequences are MNHEY and SMNVEV (reference sequence). Trimming took off 4 bases at V and 7 bases at J, with 13 bases between the two ends. The CDR3 DNA follows: TGTGCCAGCAGTTCTCAGGGTCGCTCTGGCTACACCTTC. It is translated as CASSSQGRSGYTF.

The chain uses TRBV28 and TRBJ1-4; D ambiguous. Looked up from germline, CDR1 is MDHEN and CDR2 is SYDVKM. This CDR3 region has 14 residues. The germline V and J ends were trimmed by 2 bases and 8 bases, with 12 bases remaining between them. CDR3 DNA sequence: TGTGCCAGCAGTTTAGAAAACGATCGGGAAAAACTGTTTTTT. This encodes CASSLENDREKLFF.

The V gene is TRBV6-6, the J gene TRBJ1-2; the match to TRBD1 covers 7 bases. The CDR3 totals 15 residues. Germline V gives CDR1 MNHNY, CDR2 SVGAGI (reference sequence). Trimming at V came to 3 bases and at J to 8 bases, leaving 12 bases not matched to a gene. CDR3 in DNA: TGTGCCAGCAGTTATTTCTGGGACAGCCCTTTGGGCTACACCTTC. Amino acids: CASSYFWDSPLGYTF.

The chain combines TRBV4-2 with TRBJ2-3; a possible D gene is TRBD1 (6 bases). The CDR3 runs 15 residues. Germline CDR1 is LGHNA and CDR2 is YNFKEQ. V lost 1 base and J 5 bases, leaving 13 bases between the germline ends. CDR3 protein: CASSQVTGPGDTQYF. The CDR3, as DNA: TGTGCCAGCAGCCAAGTCACAGGGCCGGGAGATACGCAGTATTTT.

This clone was observed a single time. The V gene is TRBV15, the J gene TRBJ2-7; TRBD1 or TRBD2 may be the D gene (5 bases each). Looked up from germline, CDR1 is LNHNV and CDR2 is YYDKDF (reference sequence). Trimming cost V 1 base and J 7 bases, with 11 bases left between them. The CDR3 contains 13 residues. The CDR3 sequence: CATSRGGRREQYF. As DNA, the CDR3 is TGTGCCACCAGCAGAGGGGGACGGAGAGAGCAGTACTTC.

This rearrangement joins TRBV7-9 to TRBJ2-2; unclear D gene. V was clipped by 3 bases and J by 6 bases, with 11 bases between them. In germline, CDR1 is SEHNR, CDR2 FQNEAQ (reference sequence). The CDR3 has 14 residues. DNA of the CDR3: TGTGCCAGCAGCTTGGACCCCACCCCCGGGGAGCTGTTTTTT. Its protein is CASSLDPTPGELFF.

This clone was recorded only once. The chain uses TRBV19 and TRBJ2-3; 8 bases agree with TRBD1. V lost 5 bases to trimming and J lost 4 bases; unmatched junction nucleotides: 5. CDR3 length equals 14 residues. Germline CDR1 LNHDA, CDR2 SQIVND (reference sequence). The CDR3 nucleotides are TGTGCCAGTAGTGTTCAGACAGGGGCAGATACGCAGTATTTT. Translation gives CASSVQTGADTQYF.

The chain couples TRBV28 to TRBJ1-1; weak D call: TRBD1 (5 bases). V was pared by 4 bases and J by 2 bases, with 17 bases between. Germline loops: CDR1 MDHEN, CDR2 SYDVKM. This CDR3 has 16 residues. The CDR3 sequence is CASSSVQMTANTEAFF. The CDR3 region has the DNA TGTGCCAGCAGTTCAGTTCAAATGACAGCAAACACTGAAGCTTTCTTT.